This TCR beta chain was sequenced during a study of blood T cell repertoires in COVID-19. The CDR3 is 14 amino acids. CDR1 is SGHDT and CDR2 is YYEEEE in the germline V gene. V was clipped by 4 bases and J by 2 bases, with 12 bases between them. Original analysis: From reference gene primer amplification, estimates of nucleated cell counts were derived. Profiled with immunoSEQ multiplex PCR; TCRdb holds only in-frame clones, not every one. For V, J and clone size, that table is used; D and trimming come from the DNA. The sample consists of about 140,000 clones, 76% of them appearing once. The clonotype comes from a woman aged 80 or over with active or convalescent COVID-19. The chain recombines TRBV5-6 with TRBJ1-1; D is unresolved. The sample was peripheral blood. The CDR3 DNA reads TGTGCCAGCAGCCGCGGCCTTAAAAACACTGAAGCTTTCTTT. This sequence encodes CASSRGLKNTEAFF.